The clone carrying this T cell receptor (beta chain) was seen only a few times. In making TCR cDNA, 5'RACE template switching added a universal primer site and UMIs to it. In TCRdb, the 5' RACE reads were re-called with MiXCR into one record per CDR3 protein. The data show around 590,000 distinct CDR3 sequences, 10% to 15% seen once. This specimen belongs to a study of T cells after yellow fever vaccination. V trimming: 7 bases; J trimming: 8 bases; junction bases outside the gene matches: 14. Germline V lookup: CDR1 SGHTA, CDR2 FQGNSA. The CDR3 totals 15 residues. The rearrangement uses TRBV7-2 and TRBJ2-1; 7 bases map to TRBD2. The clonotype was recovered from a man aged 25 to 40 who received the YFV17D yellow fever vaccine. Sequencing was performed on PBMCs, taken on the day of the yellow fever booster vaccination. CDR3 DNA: TGTGCCAGCACCCCGGCGGGAGCGGGCATACATGAGCAGTTCTTC. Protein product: CASTPAGAGIHEQFF. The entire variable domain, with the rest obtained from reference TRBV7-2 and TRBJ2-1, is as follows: GAGVSQSPSNKVTEKGKDVELRCDPISGHTALYWYRQSLGQGLEFLIYFQGNSAPDKSGLPSDRFSAERTGGSVSTLTIQRTQQEDSAVYLCASTPAGAGIHEQFFGPGTRLTVL.